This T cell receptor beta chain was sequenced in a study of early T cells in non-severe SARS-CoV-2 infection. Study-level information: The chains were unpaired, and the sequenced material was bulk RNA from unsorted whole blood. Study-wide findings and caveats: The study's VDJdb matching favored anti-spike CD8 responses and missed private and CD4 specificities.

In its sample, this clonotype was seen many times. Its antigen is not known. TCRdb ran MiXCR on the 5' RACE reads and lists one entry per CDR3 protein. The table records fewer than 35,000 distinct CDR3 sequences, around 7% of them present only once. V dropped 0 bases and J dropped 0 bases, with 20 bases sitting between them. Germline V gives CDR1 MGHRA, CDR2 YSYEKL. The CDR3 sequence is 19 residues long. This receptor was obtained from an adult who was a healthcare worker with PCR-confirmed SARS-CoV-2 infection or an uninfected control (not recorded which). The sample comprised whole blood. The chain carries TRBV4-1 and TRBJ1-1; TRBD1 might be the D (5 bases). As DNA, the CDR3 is TGCGCCAGCAGCCAAGAAAGGGGCAGGGATGGGAGCGTGAACACTGAAGCTTTCTTT. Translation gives CASSQERGRDGSVNTEAFF.